This section outlines one T cell receptor beta chain sequence together with its context. The data derive from a study of blood T cell repertoires in COVID-19. The CDR3 sequence is 15 residues long. V was trimmed by 0 bases and J by 7 bases, leaving 11 bases between them. CDR1 and CDR2 (germline): SGHRS, YFSETQ. Some clones are missing from TCRdb's copy, which holds only in-frame ones; the method was immunoSEQ multiplex PCR. The table records hundreds of thousands of clones, 85% of them present only once. The chain uses TRBV5-1 and TRBJ1-6; unclear D gene. The sample consisted of peripheral blood. The source of this sequence is a woman aged 18-29 years with acute or convalescent COVID-19. The CDR3 region is CASSLAGEGNSPLHF. The CDR3 DNA reads as TGCGCCAGCAGCTTGGCCGGGGAAGGGAATTCACCCCTCCACTTT.